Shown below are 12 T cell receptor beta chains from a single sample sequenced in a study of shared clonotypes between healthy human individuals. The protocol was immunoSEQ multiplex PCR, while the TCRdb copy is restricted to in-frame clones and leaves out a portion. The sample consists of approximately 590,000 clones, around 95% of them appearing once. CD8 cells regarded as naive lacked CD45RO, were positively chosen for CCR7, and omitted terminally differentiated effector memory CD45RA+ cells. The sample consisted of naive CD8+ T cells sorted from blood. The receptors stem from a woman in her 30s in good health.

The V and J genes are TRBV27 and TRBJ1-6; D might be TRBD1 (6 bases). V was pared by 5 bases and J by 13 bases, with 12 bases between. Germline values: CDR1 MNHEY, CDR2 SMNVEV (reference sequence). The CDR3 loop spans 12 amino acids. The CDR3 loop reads CASSTGQNPLHF. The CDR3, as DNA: TGTGCCAGCAGTACCGGACAGAATCCCCTCCACTTT.

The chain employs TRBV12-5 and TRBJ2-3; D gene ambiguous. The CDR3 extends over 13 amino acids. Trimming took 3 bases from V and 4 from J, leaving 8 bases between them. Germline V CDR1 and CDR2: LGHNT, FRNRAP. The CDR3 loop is CASGFGVADTQYF. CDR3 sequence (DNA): TGTGCTAGTGGTTTCGGAGTGGCAGATACGCAGTATTTT.

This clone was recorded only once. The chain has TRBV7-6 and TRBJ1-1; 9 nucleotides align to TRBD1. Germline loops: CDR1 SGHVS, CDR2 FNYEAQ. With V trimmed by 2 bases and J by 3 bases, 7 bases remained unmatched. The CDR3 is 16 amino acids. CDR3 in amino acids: CASSLTGQGRDTEAFF. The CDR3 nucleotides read TGTGCCAGCAGCTTAACGGGACAGGGAAGGGACACTGAAGCTTTCTTT. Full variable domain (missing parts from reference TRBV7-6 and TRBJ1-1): GAGVSQSPRYKVTKRGQDVALRCDPISGHVSLYWYRQALGQGPEFLTYFNYEAQQDKSGLPNDRFSAERPEGSISTLTIQRTEQRDSAMYRCASSLTGQGRDTEAFFGQGTRLTVV.

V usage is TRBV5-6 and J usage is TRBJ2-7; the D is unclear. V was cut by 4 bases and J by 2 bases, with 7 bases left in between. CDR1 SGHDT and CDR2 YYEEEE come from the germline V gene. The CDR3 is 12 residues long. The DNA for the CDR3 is TGTGCCAGCAGCAGAGATGCCTACGAGCAGTACTTC. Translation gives CASSRDAYEQYF. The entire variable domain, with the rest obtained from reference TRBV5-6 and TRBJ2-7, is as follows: DAGVTQSPTHLIKTRGQQVTLRCSPKSGHDTVSWYQQALGQGPQFIFQYYEEEERQRGNFPDRFSGHQFPNYSSELNVNALLLGDSALYLCASSRDAYEQYFGPGTRLTVT.

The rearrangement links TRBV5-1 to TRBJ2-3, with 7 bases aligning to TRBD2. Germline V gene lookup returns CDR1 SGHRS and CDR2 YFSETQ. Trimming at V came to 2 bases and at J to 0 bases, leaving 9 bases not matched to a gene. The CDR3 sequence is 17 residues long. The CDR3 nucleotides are TGCGCCAGCAGCTTAAGGGGAGGGCAATTTAGCACAGATACGCAGTATTTT. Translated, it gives CASSLRGGQFSTDTQYF. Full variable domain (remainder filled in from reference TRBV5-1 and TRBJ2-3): KAGVTQTPRYLIKTRGQQVTLSCSPISGHRSVSWYQQTPGQGLQFLFEYFSETQRNKGNFPGRFSGRQFSNSRSEMNVSTLELGDSALYLCASSLRGGQFSTDTQYFGPGTRLTVL.

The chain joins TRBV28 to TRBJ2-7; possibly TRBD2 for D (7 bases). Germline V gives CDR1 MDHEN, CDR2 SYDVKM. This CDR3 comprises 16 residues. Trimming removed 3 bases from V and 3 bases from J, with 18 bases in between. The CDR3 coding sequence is TGTGCCAGCAGTTTTACACACCGGGGAGGGGGCTACGAGCAGTACTTC. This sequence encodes CASSFTHRGGGYEQYF. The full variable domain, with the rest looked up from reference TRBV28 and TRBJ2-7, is DVKVTQSSRYLVKRTGEKVFLECVQDMDHENMFWYRQDPGLGLRLIYFSYDVKMKEKGDIPEGYSVSREKKERFSLILESASTNQTSMYLCASSFTHRGGGYEQYFGPGTRLTVT.

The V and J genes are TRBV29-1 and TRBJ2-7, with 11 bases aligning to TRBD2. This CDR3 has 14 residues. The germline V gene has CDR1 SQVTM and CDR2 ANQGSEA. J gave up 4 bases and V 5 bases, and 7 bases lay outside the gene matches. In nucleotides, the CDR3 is TGCAGCGTTCCAACCGGGACTAGCGGTTACGAGCAGTACTTC. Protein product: CSVPTGTSGYEQYF.

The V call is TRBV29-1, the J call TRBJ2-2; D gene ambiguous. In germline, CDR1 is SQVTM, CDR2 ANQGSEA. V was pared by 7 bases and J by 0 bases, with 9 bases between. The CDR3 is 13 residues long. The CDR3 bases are TGCAGCGACCGAAACGCGAACACCGGGGAGCTGTTTTTT. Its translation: CSDRNANTGELFF.

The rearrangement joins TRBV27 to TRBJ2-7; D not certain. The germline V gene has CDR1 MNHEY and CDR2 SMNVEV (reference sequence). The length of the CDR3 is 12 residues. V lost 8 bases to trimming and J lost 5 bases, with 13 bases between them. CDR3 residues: CASWTGANEQYF. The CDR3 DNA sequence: TGTGCCAGCTGGACCGGCGCGAACGAGCAGTACTTC.

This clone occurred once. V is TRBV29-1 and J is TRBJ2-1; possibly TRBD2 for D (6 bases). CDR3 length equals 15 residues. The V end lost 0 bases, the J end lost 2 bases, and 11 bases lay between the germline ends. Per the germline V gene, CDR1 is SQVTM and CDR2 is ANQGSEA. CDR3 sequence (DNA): TGCAGCGTTGAAGATCTCACTAGCCCCTACAATGAGCAGTTCTTC. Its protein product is CSVEDLTSPYNEQFF.

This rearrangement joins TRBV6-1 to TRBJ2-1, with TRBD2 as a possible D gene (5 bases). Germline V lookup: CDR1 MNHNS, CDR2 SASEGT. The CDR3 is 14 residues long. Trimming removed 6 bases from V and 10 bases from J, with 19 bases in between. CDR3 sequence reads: CASRHGPGKGEQFF. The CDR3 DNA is TGTGCCAGCAGGCACGGCCCGGGGAAGGGCGAGCAGTTCTTC.

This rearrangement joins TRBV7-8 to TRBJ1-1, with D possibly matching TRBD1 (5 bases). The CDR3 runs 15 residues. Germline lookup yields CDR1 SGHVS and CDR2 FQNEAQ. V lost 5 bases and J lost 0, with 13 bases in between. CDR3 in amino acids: CASSPRQILNTEAFF. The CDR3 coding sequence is TGTGCCAGCAGCCCAAGACAGATTTTGAACACTGAAGCTTTCTTT. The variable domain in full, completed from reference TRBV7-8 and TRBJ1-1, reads GAGVSQSPRYKVAKRGQDVALRCDPISGHVSLFWYQQALGQGPEFLTYFQNEAQLDKSGLPSDRFFAERPEGSVSTLKIQRTQQEDSAVYLCASSPRQILNTEAFFGQGTRLTVV.